This T cell receptor (beta chain) was identified during a study of vaccination effects on CD4 cells after COVID-19 (dated by TCRdb to 2022 to 2024). Looking at the study overall: In the ViraFEST assay, PBMC were stimulated with viral peptide pools, and antigen-specific CD4+ T cell clonotypes were then identified by expansion using TCR sequencing. Post-vaccine samples across the study were collected a median of 72 days after the second dose, with a range of 14 to 241. SARS-CoV-2 spike-specific CD4+ TCR repertoires from before and after mRNA vaccination were compared in COVID-19 convalescent patients and in infection-naive vaccine recipients. Samples were taken from three convalescent patients early (day +14) and late (day +241, +227, +161 respectively) after vaccination. Around 2.1 million PBMC per well were cultured with 10 ug/ml peptides in IMDM containing around 4.6% human AB serum, approximately 9.1 IU/ml IL-2 and gentamicin. Altogether, some 11 COVID-19 convalescent patients and several SARS-CoV-2-naive healthy vaccine recipients made up the full study. In the study, cultures from other donors were sequenced using the Oncomine TCR Beta short-read assay on an Illumina iSeq 100. On the study overall, not on this receptor specifically: The study was limited by a small number of convalescent patients, and early post-infection timepoints were lacking. Clones induced by infection and clones induced by vaccination both contracted markedly at late timepoints after vaccination, which fits with T cell responses waning over time. In convalescent patients, the post-vaccine spike-reactive repertoire was composed mainly of new vaccine-induced clones that were largely distinct from infection-induced clones.

After 10 days of culture, CD4+ T cells were isolated with the EasySep CD4+ T cell isolation kit. PCR-confirmed SARS-CoV-2 infection had occurred in convalescent patients between March and December 2020, before the Alpha, Beta and Delta variants emerged in the United States. Each participant received two doses of an mRNA SARS-CoV-2 vaccine, either BNT162b2 or mRNA-1273. Half of the culture medium was replaced with fresh IL-2-containing medium on days 3 and 7. Each peptide stimulation condition was cultured in triplicate wells unless otherwise noted. PBMC were separated from whole blood using Ficoll-Paque Plus gradient centrifugation and were then either cryopreserved at -140C or used fresh. Genomic DNA was extracted from cultured CD4+ T cells with the QIAamp micro DNA kit. From the germline V gene (reference sequence), CDR1 is LNHDA and CDR2 is SQIVND. The CDR3 holds 17 amino acids from the cysteine to the phenylalanine. Only the CDR3 region is kept as DNA, spanning 51 bases read in frame from base 1. V is cut back by 2 bases and J by 7 bases, with 6 bases in the junction unmatched.

The method was the immunoSEQ multiplex PCR assay. DNA from the cultured, isolated CD4+ T cells was subjected to TCR beta CDR3 sequencing. The authors' analysis ran thus. Non-productive TCR sequences were removed, reads were trimmed to the CDR3 region, and CDR3s of at least 7 amino acids were retained. The MANAFEST web app was used to pick out antigen-specific clonotypes by comparing their expansion in peptide wells with that in reference cultures. For clones to be considered positive, expansion at FDR<0.05 versus reference and all other wells, an odds ratio above 5, and a frequency above 0.1% in two replicate wells were required. A clonotype was called cross-reactive if it was significantly expanded both in SARS-CoV-2 spike wells and in at least one common cold coronavirus spike condition. CDR3 similarity was assessed by Levenshtein distance using the stringdist R package, and unrooted trees were constructed with ape in R 3.6.1. The source is immuneACCESS, and TCRdb retained only in-frame sequences with V and J called. Part of the clones is not carried over; for the studies checked, unresolved V genes explain less than half of this, and the remainder is unexplained. The V and J calls and clone size come from that table; D and trimming were worked out from the DNA. The sample table lists about 46,000 clones, 65% to 80% of them with a count of one. Clones ranked in the top ten supply roughly 5.2% of the sample.

This clone was observed a single time. Its antigen target is currently unknown. Base qualities are missing; no much larger clone stands one base away. The sequence is built from TRBV19 and TRBJ2-1, with 15 junctional bases fitting TRBD2. This receptor was taken from a human donor who had a prior SARS-CoV-2 infection. This sample comprised CD4+ T cells from PBMCs cultured without peptide, obtained after COVID-19 vaccination. The encoded CDR3 is CASSIRGTSGRKNEQFF. The nucleotide sequence reads as follows: TGTGCCAGTAGTATAAGGGGGACTAGCGGGAGGAAGAATGAGCAGTTCTTC.